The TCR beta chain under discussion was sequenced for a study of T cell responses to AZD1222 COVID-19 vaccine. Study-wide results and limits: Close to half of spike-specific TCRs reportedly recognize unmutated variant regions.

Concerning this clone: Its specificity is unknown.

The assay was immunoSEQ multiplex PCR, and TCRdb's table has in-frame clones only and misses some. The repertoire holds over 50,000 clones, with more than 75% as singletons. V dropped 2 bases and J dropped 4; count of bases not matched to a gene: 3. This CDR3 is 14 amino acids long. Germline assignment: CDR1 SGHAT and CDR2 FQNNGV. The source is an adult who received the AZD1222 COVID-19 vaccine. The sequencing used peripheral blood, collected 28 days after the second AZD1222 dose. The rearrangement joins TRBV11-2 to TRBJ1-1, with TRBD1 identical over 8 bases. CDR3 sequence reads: CASSLSTGATEAFF. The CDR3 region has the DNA TGTGCCAGCAGCTTATCGACAGGGGCCACTGAAGCTTTCTTT.